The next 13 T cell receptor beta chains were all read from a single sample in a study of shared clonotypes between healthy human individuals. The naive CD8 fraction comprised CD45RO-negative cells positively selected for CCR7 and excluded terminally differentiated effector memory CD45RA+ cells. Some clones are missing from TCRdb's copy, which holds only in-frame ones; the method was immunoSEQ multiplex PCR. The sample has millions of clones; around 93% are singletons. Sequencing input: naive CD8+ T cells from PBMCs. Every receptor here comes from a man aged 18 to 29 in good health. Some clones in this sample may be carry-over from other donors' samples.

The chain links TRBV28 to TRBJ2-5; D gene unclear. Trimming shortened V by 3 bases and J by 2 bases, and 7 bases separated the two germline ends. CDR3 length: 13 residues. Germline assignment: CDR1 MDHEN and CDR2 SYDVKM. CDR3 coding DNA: TGTGCCAGCAGTTTTGTGCTACAAGAGACCCAGTACTTC. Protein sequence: CASSFVLQETQYF.

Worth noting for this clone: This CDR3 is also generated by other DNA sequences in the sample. As DNA, the CDR3 is TGTGCCAGCCTATCAGGGAGCTCCTACGAGCAGTACTTC. Residues: CASLSGSSYEQYF. The chain links TRBV2 to TRBJ2-7; D possibly matches TRBD1 or TRBD2 (5 bases each). The CDR3 length is 13 residues. Germline V CDR1 and CDR2: SNHLY, FYNNEI. V gave up 8 bases and J gave up 0 bases, with 11 bases separating them. Full variable domain (remainder filled in from reference TRBV2 and TRBJ2-7): EPEVTQTPSHQVTQMGQEVILRCVPISNHLYFYWYRQILGQKVEFLVSFYNNEISEKSEIFDDQFSVERPDGSNFTLKIRSTKLEDSAMYFCASLSGSSYEQYFGPGTRLTVT.

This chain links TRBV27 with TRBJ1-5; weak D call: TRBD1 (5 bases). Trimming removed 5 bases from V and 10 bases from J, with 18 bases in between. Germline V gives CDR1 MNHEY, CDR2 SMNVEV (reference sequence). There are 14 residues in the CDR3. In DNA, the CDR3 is TGTGCCAGCAGTCCCCGGGACGGGATCAGACCCCAGCATTTT. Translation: CASSPRDGIRPQHF.

The CDR3 bases are TGCGCCAGCAGCCAACTTCGGACAGCTTATAGCAATCAGCCCCAGCATTTT. Translation: CASSQLRTAYSNQPQHF. The chain carries TRBV4-1 and TRBJ1-5; D possibly corresponds to TRBD1 (6 bases). The ends were cut back, 2 bases at V and 0 bases at J, with 14 bases in the middle. CDR1 and CDR2 (germline): MGHRA, YSYEKL. This CDR3 is 17 amino acids long.

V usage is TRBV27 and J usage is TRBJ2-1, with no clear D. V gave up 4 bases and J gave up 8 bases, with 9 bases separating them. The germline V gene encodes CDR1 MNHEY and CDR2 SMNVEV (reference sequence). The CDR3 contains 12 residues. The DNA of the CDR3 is TGTGCCAGCAGTTCTGAAATCGATGAGCAGTTCTTC. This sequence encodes CASSSEIDEQFF.

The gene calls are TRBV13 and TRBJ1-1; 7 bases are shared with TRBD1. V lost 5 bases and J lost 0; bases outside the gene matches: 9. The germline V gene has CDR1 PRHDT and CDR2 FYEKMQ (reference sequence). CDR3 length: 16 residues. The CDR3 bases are TGTGCCAGCAGCCCGTGGGGACAGTCGATGAACACTGAAGCTTTCTTT. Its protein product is CASSPWGQSMNTEAFF.

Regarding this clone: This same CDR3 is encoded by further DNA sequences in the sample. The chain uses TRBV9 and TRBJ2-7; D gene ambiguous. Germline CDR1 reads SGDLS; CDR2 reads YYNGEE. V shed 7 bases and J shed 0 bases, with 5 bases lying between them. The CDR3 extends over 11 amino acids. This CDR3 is CASSSSYEQYF. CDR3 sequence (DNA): TGTGCCAGCTCCAGCTCCTACGAGCAGTACTTC.

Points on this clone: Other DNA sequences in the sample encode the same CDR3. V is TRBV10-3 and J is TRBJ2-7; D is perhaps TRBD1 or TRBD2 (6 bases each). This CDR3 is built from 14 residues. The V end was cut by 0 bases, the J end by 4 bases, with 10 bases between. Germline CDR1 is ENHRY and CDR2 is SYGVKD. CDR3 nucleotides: TGTGCCATCAGTGAGTCGAGGGGGGATTACGAGCAGTACTTC. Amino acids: CAISESRGDYEQYF.

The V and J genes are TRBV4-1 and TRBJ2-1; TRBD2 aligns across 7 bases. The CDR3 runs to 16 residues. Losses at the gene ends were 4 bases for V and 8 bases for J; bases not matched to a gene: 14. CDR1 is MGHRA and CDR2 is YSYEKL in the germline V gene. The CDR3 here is CASSLTGGRIVDEQFF. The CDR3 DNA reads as TGCGCCAGCAGCCTGACCGGCGGGAGAATTGTCGATGAGCAGTTCTTC.

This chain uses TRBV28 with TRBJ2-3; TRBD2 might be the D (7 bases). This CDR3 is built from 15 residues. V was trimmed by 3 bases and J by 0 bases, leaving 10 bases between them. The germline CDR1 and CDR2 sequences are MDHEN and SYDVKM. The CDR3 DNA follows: TGTGCCAGCAGTTTGGGGGGGCCTAGCACAGATACGCAGTATTTT. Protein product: CASSLGGPSTDTQYF.

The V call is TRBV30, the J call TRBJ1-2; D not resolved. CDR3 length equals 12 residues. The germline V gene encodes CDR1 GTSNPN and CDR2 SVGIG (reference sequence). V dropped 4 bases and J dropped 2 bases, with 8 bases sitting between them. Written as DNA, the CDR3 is TGTGCCTGGATCCACAGAAACTATGGCTACACCTTC. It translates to CAWIHRNYGYTF.

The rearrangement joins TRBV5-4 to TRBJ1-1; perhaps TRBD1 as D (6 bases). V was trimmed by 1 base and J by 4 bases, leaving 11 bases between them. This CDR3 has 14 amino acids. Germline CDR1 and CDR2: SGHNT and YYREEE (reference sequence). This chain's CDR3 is CASSLSGGGTEAFF. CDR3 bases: TGTGCCAGCAGCTTGAGTGGAGGGGGCACTGAAGCTTTCTTT.

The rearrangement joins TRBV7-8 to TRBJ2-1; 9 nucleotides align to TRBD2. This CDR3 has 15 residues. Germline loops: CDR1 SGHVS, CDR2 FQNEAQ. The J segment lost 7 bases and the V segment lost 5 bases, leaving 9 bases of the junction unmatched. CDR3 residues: CASSQGLANKNEQFF. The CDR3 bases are TGTGCCAGCAGCCAAGGACTAGCGAATAAAAATGAGCAGTTCTTC. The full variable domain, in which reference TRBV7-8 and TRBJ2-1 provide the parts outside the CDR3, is GAGVSQSPRYKVAKRGQDVALRCDPISGHVSLFWYQQALGQGPEFLTYFQNEAQLDKSGLPSDRFFAERPEGSVSTLKIQRTQQEDSAVYLCASSQGLANKNEQFFGPGTRLTVL.